The following is a T cell receptor beta chain sequence with its context. The sample is drawn from a study of blood T cell repertoires in COVID-19. Study information: Samples representing acute and convalescent COVID-19 were sourced from the United States, Italy and Spain. PBMCs, B-cell-depleted T cells, or T cells provided the cDNA or gDNA that made up the material.

In the authors' workflow: Amplification from reference gene primers served as the basis for estimated nucleated cell counts. The table came from immunoSEQ multiplex PCR; TCRdb's copy has only in-frame clones and leaves some out. V, J and clone size were drawn from that table, and D and trimming were deduced from the DNA. The data contain around 45,000 clones, 91% of them singletons. CDR1 is MDHEN, CDR2 SYDVKM, per germline. This CDR3 has 14 amino acids. V lost 4 bases to trimming and J lost 7 bases, with 11 bases between them. This clonotype was sampled from a man between 70 and 80 years old with active COVID-19. The J gene is TRBJ1-6, the V gene TRBV28; TRBD1 is a possible D gene (6 bases). Sequences were obtained from peripheral blood. The CDR3 DNA reads TGTGCCAGCAGTTCCCCGGACAGCAATTCACCCCTCCACTTT. Its protein is CASSSPDSNSPLHF.